Sequencing of this T cell receptor (beta chain) was carried out in a study of blood T cell repertoires in COVID-19. Sequenced by immunoSEQ multiplex PCR; TCRdb stores in-frame clones only, minus some. The data show under 300,000 clones, with approximately 90% seen just once and 0.95% to 1% held by the top ten. V was trimmed by 5 bases and J by 2 bases, leaving 12 bases between them. The CDR3 sequence is 15 residues long. The germline CDR1 and CDR2 sequences are SGHNT and YENEEA. The sample was peripheral blood. The receptor was derived from a woman between 35 and 50 years old who had recovered from COVID-19. The rearrangement joins TRBV11-3 to TRBJ2-2; maybe TRBD1 (7 bases). The chain's CDR3 is CASSPGGTNTGELFF. CDR3 nucleotides: TGTGCCAGCAGCCCAGGGGGGACCAACACCGGGGAGCTGTTTTTT.